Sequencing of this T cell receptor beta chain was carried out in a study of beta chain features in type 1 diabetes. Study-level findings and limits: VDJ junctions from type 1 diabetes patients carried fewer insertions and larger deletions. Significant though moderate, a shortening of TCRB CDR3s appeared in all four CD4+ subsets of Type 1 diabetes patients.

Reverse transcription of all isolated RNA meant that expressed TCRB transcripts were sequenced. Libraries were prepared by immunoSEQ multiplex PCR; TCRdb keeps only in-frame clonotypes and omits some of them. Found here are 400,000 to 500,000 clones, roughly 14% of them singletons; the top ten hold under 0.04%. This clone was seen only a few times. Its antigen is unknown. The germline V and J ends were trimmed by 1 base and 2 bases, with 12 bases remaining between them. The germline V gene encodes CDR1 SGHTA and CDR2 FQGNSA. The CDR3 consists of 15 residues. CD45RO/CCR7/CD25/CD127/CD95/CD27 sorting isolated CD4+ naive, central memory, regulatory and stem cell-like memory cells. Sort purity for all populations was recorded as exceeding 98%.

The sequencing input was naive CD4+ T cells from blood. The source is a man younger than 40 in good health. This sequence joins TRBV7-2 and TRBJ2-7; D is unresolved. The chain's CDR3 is CASSLGFDGTYEQYF. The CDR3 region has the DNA TGTGCCAGCAGCTTAGGGTTCGACGGAACCTACGAGCAGTACTTC.